The 14 T cell receptor beta chains below come from one sample, sequenced in a study of blood T cells in healthy people across ages. It was with a sample-barcoded 5' primer and a J-beta primer mix that a second PCR of roughly 7 to 12 cycles was run. TCRdb ran MiXCR on the 5' RACE reads and lists one entry per CDR3 protein. The table lists roughly 1 million distinct CDR3 sequences, roughly 24% of them singletons. This same sample was also taken into another study, of T cells of mothers and their children.

The sample comprised blood. The receptors were gathered from a girl aged 2 to 9 in good health.

This clonotype was counted between two and nine times. This chain uses TRBV10-3 with TRBJ2-1; 11 bases are shared with TRBD2. Germline CDR1 ENHRY, CDR2 SYGVKD. Trimming removed 6 bases from V and 5 bases from J; junction bases left unmatched: 0. The CDR3 extends over 13 amino acids. CDR3 sequence reads: CAIRGLADNEQFF. CDR3 DNA sequence: TGTGCCATCAGGGGACTAGCGGACAATGAGCAGTTCTTC.

This clonotype was seen a handful of times. The genes are TRBV28 and TRBJ1-4; the D is unclear. Between the trimmed V and J ends, which lost 5 bases and 4 bases, there was a span of 17 bases. The CDR3 extends over 16 amino acids. The germline CDR1 and CDR2 sequences are MDHEN and SYDVKM. DNA of the CDR3: TGTGCCAGCAGTACTGGGTTTGGGTCTTTTAATGAAAAACTGTTTTTT. Translation gives CASSTGFGSFNEKLFF.

The table lists this clonotype with a few counts. The V gene is TRBV5-1, the J gene TRBJ1-1; D ambiguous. The CDR3 is made up of 15 amino acids. Deletions cut 3 bases from V and 2 bases from J, with 14 bases between. The germline CDR1 and CDR2 sequences are SGHRS and YFSETQ. The CDR3 region is CASSSPAAGNTEAFF. The CDR3 DNA follows: TGCGCCAGCAGCTCGCCCGCAGCGGGAAACACTGAAGCTTTCTTT.

The gene calls are TRBV4-1 and TRBJ1-5, with a tentative D call TRBD1 (5 bases). The V end lost 0 bases, the J end lost 4 bases, and 10 bases lay between the germline ends. CDR1 MGHRA and CDR2 YSYEKL come from the germline V gene. The CDR3 runs 15 residues. CDR3 coding DNA: TGCGCCAGCAGCCAAGATAGGGACTGGAATCAGCCCCAGCATTTT. The encoded protein is CASSQDRDWNQPQHF.

The rearrangement uses TRBV11-2 and TRBJ2-1; D may correspond to TRBD1 or TRBD2 (6 bases each). Germline V CDR1 and CDR2: SGHAT, FQNNGV. V dropped 0 bases and J dropped 14 bases, with 14 bases sitting between them. The CDR3 length is 13 residues. The CDR3 nucleotides are TGTGCCAGCAGCTTAGAAAAGGGGGGACCAGAGTTCTTC. Translating gives CASSLEKGGPEFF.

There are a few counts of this clonotype. This rearrangement joins TRBV11-2 to TRBJ2-1, with no clear D. Germline V gives CDR1 SGHAT, CDR2 FQNNGV. Trimming left V 3 bases short and J 9 bases short, with 9 bases between. The CDR3 sequence is 12 residues long. The CDR3 reads CASSLFKGEQFF. The CDR3 bases are TGTGCCAGCAGCTTGTTTAAAGGTGAGCAGTTCTTC.

The chain employs TRBV12-3 or TRBV12-4 and TRBJ2-7, with 9 bases lining up with TRBD1. V was clipped by 5 bases and J by 2 bases; unmatched bases: 7. The CDR3 is made up of 15 amino acids. The CDR3 reads CASSLGQGHPYEQYF. CDR3 coding DNA: TGTGCCAGCAGTCTCGGACAGGGGCACCCCTACGAGCAGTACTTC.

The chain recombines TRBV6-6 with TRBJ2-4; D is unclear. The CDR3 has 14 amino acids. Trimming left V 2 bases short and J 7 bases short, with 12 bases between. Germline CDR1 is MNHNY and CDR2 is SVGAGI (reference sequence). The chain's CDR3 is CASSYTDGTNIQYF. The CDR3 DNA reads TGTGCCAGCAGTTACACGGACGGTACGAACATTCAGTACTTC.

This clonotype was detected only a few times. The chain is built from TRBV28 and TRBJ2-7; 8 bases match TRBD2. Germline assignment: CDR1 MDHEN and CDR2 SYDVKM. The CDR3 is 15 amino acids. Losses at the gene ends were 2 bases for V and 3 bases for J; bases not matched to a gene: 6. As DNA, the CDR3 is TGTGCCAGCAGTTTAGTAGCGGGATGGGTCTACGAGCAGTACTTC. Translated: CASSLVAGWVYEQYF.

This clonotype was recorded a few times. The rearrangement uses TRBV13 and TRBJ1-4; 7 bases are shared with TRBD1. The CDR3 sequence is 15 residues long. V was clipped by 2 bases and J by 4 bases; unmatched bases: 4. Germline V lookup: CDR1 PRHDT, CDR2 FYEKMQ (reference sequence). The CDR3 DNA reads as TGTGCCAGCAGCTTAAGGGACAGAGTTAATGAAAAACTGTTTTTT. Protein: CASSLRDRVNEKLFF.

This clonotype has more than one count but fewer than ten. This chain connects TRBV18 to TRBJ2-1; D possibly corresponds to TRBD2 (6 bases). The CDR3 contains 18 residues. Germline loops: CDR1 KGHSH, CDR2 LQKENI. The ends were cut back, 2 bases at V and 5 bases at J, with 22 bases in the middle. In nucleotides, the CDR3 is TGTGCCAGCTCACCAGTAGGGACTGGCGGGTTGAACCACAATGAGCAGTTCTTC. Translation: CASSPVGTGGLNHNEQFF.

This clonotype appeared a few times. V usage is TRBV20-1 and J usage is TRBJ2-5; tentative D call: TRBD1 (6 bases). V lost 3 bases, J lost 5 bases, and 13 bases lay in between. The CDR3 extends over 13 amino acids. Germline values: CDR1 DFQATT, CDR2 SNEGSKA (reference sequence). CDR3 coding DNA: TGCAGTGCTAGGTCAGGGGTGGGGGAGACCCAGTACTTC. This gives the protein CSARSGVGETQYF.

The chain recombines TRBV12-3 or TRBV12-4 with TRBJ2-5; possibly TRBD2 for D (6 bases). Gene TRBJ2-7 matches the end of the DNA better, so the J call may be wrong. CDR3 length equals 15 residues. CDR3 in DNA: TGTGCCAGCAGCCTGCGACTAACGGGAGACAACGAGCAGTACTTC. This codes for CASSLRLTGDNEQYF.

This clonotype came up a few times. The chain recombines TRBV4-1 with TRBJ1-2, with a weak D call TRBD1 (6 bases). Germline-derived CDR1 and CDR2 are MGHRA and YSYEKL. CDR3 length: 14 amino acids. Trimming removed 1 base from V and 8 bases from J, with 14 bases in between. The CDR3 region is CASSQVGGARGYTF. CDR3 coding DNA: TGCGCCAGCAGCCAAGTCGGGGGGGCGAGAGGCTACACCTTC.